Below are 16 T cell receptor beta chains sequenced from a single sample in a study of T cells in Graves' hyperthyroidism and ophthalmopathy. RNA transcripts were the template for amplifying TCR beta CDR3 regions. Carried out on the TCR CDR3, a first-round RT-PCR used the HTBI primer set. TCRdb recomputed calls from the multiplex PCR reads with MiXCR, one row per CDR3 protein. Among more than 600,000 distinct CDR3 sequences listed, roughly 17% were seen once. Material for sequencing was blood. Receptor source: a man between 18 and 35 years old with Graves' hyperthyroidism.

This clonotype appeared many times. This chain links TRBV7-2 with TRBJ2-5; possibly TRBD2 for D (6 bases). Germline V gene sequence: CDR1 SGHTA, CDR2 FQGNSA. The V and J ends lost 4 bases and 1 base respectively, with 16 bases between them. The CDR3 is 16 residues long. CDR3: CASSSGVGGAQETQYF. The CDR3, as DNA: TGTGCCAGCAGCTCGGGGGTAGGCGGGGCCCAAGAGACCCAGTACTTC.

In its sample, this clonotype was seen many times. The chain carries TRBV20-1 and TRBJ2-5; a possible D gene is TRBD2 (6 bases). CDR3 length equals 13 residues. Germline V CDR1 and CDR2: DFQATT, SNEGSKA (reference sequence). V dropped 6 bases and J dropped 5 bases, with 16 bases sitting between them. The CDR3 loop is CSAEREVRETQYF. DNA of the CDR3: TGCAGTGCCGAGAGGGAGGTGAGGGAGACCCAGTACTTC.

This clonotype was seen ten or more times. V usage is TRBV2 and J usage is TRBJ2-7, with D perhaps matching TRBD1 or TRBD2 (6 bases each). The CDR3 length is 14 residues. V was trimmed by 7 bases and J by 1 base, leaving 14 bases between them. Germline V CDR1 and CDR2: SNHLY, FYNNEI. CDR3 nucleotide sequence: TGTGCCAGCAAATTCGGAGGGGGGTCCTACGAGCAGTACTTC. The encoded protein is CASKFGGGSYEQYF.

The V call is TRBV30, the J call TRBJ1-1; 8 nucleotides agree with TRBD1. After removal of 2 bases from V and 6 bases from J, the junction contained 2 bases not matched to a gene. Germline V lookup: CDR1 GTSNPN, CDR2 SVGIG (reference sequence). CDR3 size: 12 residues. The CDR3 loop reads CAWSSGGAEAFF. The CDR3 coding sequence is TGTGCCTGGAGTTCAGGGGGCGCTGAAGCTTTCTTT.

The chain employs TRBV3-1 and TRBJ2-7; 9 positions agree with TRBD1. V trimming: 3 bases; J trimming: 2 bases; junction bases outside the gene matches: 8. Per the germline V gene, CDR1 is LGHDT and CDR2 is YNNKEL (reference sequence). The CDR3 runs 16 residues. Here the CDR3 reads CASSQEGGTGTYEQYF. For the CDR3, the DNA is TGTGCCAGCAGCCAGGAAGGCGGGACAGGGACCTACGAGCAGTACTTC.

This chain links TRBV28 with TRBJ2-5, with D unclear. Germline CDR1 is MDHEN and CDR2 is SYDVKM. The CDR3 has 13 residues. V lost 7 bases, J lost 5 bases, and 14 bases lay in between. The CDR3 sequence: CASTNQASETQYF. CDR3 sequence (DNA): TGTGCCAGCACCAACCAAGCCTCCGAGACCCAGTACTTC.

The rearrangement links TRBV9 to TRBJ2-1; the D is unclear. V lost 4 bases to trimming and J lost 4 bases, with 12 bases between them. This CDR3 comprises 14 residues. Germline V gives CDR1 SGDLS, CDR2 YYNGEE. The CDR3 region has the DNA TGTGCCAGCAGCTCACAAGGACGTTACAATGAGCAGTTCTTC. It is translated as CASSSQGRYNEQFF. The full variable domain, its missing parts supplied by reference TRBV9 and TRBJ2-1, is DSGVTQTPKHLITATGQRVTLRCSPRSGDLSVYWYQQSLDQGLQFLIQYYNGEERAKGNILERFSAQQFPDLHSELNLSSLELGDSALYFCASSSQGRYNEQFFGPGTRLTVL.

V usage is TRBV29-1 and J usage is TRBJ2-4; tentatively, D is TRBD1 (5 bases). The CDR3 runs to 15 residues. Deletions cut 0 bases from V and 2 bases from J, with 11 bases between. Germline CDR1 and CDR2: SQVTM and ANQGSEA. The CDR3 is CSVEEVGRTKNIQYF. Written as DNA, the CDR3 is TGCAGCGTTGAAGAGGTGGGGCGGACCAAAAACATTCAGTACTTC.

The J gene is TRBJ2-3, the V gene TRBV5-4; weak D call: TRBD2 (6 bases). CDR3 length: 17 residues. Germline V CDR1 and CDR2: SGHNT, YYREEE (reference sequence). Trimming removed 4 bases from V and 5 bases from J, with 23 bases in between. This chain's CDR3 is CASSPLPGGMGGDTQYF. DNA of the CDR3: TGTGCCAGCAGCCCTCTTCCCGGGGGAATGGGCGGAGATACGCAGTATTTT.

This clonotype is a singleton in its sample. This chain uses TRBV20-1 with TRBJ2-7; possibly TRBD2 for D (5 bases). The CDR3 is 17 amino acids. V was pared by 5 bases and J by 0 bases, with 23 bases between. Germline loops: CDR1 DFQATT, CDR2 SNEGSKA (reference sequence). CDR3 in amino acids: CSALPGVGRAYSYEQYF. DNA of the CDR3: TGCAGTGCTCTCCCGGGCGTTGGGCGGGCCTACTCCTACGAGCAGTACTTC.

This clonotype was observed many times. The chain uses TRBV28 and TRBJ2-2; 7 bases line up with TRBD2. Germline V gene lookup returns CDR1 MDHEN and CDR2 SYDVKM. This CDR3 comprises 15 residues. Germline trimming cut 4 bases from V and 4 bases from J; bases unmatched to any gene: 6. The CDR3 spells CASSSAGVGTGELFF. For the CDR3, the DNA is TGTGCCAGCAGTTCTGCGGGAGTAGGCACCGGGGAGCTGTTTTTT.

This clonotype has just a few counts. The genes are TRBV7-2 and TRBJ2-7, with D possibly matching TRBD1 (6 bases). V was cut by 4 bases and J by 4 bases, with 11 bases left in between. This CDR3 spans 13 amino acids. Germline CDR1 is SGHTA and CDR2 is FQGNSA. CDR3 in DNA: TGTGCCAGCAGCTCTACAGGGAAATACGAGCAGTACTTC. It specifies CASSSTGKYEQYF. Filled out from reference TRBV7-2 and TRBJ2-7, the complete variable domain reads GAGVSQSPSNKVTEKGKDVELRCDPISGHTALYWYRQSLGQGLEFLIYFQGNSAPDKSGLPSDRFSAERTGGSVSTLTIQRTQQEDSAVYLCASSSTGKYEQYFGPGTRLTVT.

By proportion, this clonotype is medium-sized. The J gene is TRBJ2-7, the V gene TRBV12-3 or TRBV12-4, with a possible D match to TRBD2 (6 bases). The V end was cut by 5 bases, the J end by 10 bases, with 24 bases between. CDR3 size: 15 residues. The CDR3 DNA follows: TGTGCCAGCAGTCCCTTGGAGGGGCCCGGGTTAAGACAGTACTTC. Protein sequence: CASSPLEGPGLRQYF.

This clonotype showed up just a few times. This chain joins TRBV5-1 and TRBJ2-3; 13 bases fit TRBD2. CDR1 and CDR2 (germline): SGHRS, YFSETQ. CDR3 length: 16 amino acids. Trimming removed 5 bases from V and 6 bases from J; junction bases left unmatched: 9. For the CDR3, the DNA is TGCGCCAGCAGGTCCCCTGGGACTAGCGGGATGGATACGCAGTATTTT. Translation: CASRSPGTSGMDTQYF.

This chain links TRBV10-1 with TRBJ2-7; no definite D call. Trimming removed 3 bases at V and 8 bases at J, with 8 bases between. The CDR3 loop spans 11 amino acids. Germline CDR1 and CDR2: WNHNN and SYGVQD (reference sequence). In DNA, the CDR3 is TGCGCCAGCAGTGACGGTTACAAGCAGTACTTC. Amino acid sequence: CASSDGYKQYF.

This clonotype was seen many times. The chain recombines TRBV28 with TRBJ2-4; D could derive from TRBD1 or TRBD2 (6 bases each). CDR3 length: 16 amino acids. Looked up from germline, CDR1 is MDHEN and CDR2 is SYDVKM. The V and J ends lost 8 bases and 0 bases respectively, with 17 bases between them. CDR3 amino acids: CASGPRGARAKNIQYF. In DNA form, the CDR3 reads TGTGCCAGCGGCCCTAGGGGGGCGCGAGCCAAAAACATTCAGTACTTC. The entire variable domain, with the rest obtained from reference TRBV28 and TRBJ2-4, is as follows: DVKVTQSSRYLVKRTGEKVFLECVQDMDHENMFWYRQDPGLGLRLIYFSYDVKMKEKGDIPEGYSVSREKKERFSLILESASTNQTSMYLCASGPRGARAKNIQYFGAGTRLSVL.